These T cell receptor beta chains were read from a single sample in a study of T cell clonotyping in hematopoietic cell transplantation. Method: immunoSEQ multiplex PCR; TCRdb's copy keeps in-frame clones and lacks some. The table includes fewer than 80,000 clones, roughly 94% detected once. Sequencing was performed on peripheral blood mononuclear cells. The receptors here all came from a man aged 50-60 years in good health. Some clones in this sample may be carry-over from other donors' samples. CDR3s include the opening cysteine and the closing phenylalanine or tryptophan. Each record gives: clone size, V gene, CDR3 length, J gene, D gene, CDR3 protein, CDR3 DNA. D genes are given only for firm matches. Only some rows state a clone size, as once, few, many or a class for expanded clones.

once,TRBV7-8,14,TRBJ2-3,TRBD1,CASSPGQGQDTQYF,TGTGCCAGCTCACCGGGACAGGGGCAAGATACGCAGTATTTT
NA,TRBV30,11,TRBJ2-1,NA,CACRAYNEQFF,TGTGCCTGCCGGGCCTACAATGAGCAGTTCTTC
NA,TRBV5-1,14,TRBJ2-7,NA,CASTFLDTSYEQYF,TGCGCCAGCACATTCCTGGACACATCCTACGAGCAGTACTTC
NA,TRBV2,16,TRBJ1-4,TRBD1,CASSETGSQGDEKLFF,TGTGCCAGCAGTGAAACGGGATCACAGGGGGATGAAAAACTGTTTTTT
NA,TRBV30,14,TRBJ2-5,NA,CAWSDGVYQETQYF,TGTGCCTGGAGTGACGGGGTCTACCAAGAGACCCAGTACTTC
NA,TRBV25-1,14,TRBJ2-3,NA,CASSGNRGRGTQYF,TGTGCCAGCAGTGGTAATAGGGGGAGAGGTACGCAGTATTTT
NA,TRBV6-5,16,TRBJ2-7,NA,CASSYSVTAGGYEQYF,TGTGCCAGCAGTTACTCGGTAACAGCAGGAGGCTACGAGCAGTACTTC
NA,TRBV10-3,15,TRBJ2-1,TRBD2,CAISEREAGHNEQFF,TGTGCCATCAGTGAGAGGGAAGCGGGACACAATGAGCAGTTCTTC
NA,TRBV25-1,17,TRBJ1-4,NA,CASSGGQQYGTNEKLFF,TGTGCCAGCAGCGGGGGACAACAATACGGGACTAATGAAAAACTGTTTTTT
NA,TRBV28,12,TRBJ1-5,NA,CASYRTNQPQHF,TGTGCCAGCTATCGTACGAATCAGCCCCAGCATTTT
NA,TRBV9,17,TRBJ2-1,NA,CASSSDPGSTSTIEQFF,TGTGCCAGCAGCTCGGACCCCGGGAGTACAAGTACCATTGAGCAGTTCTTC
NA,TRBV5-1,12,TRBJ1-1,TRBD1,CASRQGNTEAFF,TGCGCCAGCCGACAGGGAAACACTGAAGCTTTCTTT
NA,TRBV2,14,TRBJ2-7,NA,CASSERTGYYEQYF,TGTGCCAGCAGTGAACGTACAGGGTACTACGAGCAGTACTTC
NA,TRBV28,13,TRBJ2-7,NA,CASGIDSSYEQYF,TGTGCCAGCGGGATCGACAGCTCCTACGAGCAGTACTTC
NA,TRBV4-1,16,TRBJ2-7,TRBD2,CASSQGYGGRAYEQYF,TGCGCCAGCAGCCAAGGGTATGGCGGGAGGGCCTACGAGCAGTACTTC
NA,TRBV5-1,15,TRBJ1-5,TRBD1,CASSLGTVSNQPQHF,TGCGCCAGCAGCTTAGGGACAGTTAGCAATCAGCCCCAGCATTTT
NA,TRBV2,14,TRBJ1-2,TRBD1,CASRDRASNYGYTF,TGTGCCAGCAGGGACAGGGCCTCTAACTATGGCTACACCTTC
NA,TRBV5-4,16,TRBJ2-3,TRBD2,CASSLLSGGRTDTQYF,TGTGCCAGCAGCTTGTTGAGCGGGGGGCGGACAGATACGCAGTATTTT
NA,TRBV6-5,13,TRBJ1-2,TRBD1,CASRPGQLGRYTF,TGTGCCAGCAGGCCGGGACAGCTGGGACGCTACACCTTC
NA,TRBV29-1,15,TRBJ2-5,TRBD2,CSVATSGGSQETQYF,TGCAGCGTGGCCACTAGCGGGGGGTCTCAAGAGACCCAGTACTTC
NA,TRBV6-6,12,TRBJ2-5,NA,CASSYDTETQYF,TGTGCCAGCAGTTACGACACAGAGACCCAGTACTTC